This T cell receptor beta chain was sequenced for a study of cytomegalovirus exposure and HLA in healthy donors. General study results and limits: Follow-up analysis found HLA locus-dependent TCR association rates, highest for DRB1 and lowest for HLA-C. Accurate prediction of HLA-A and HLA-B alleles (for most subjects) was reportedly achieved from TCR beta sequences.

Donors showed nominal health when sampled, although they likely had unrecorded immune exposures. Regarding this clone: The target antigen is unknown.

The CDR3 has 14 amino acids. The trim removed 4 bases at V and 7 bases at J, leaving 10 bases unmatched. Germline V gene lookup returns CDR1 SGHDT and CDR2 YYEEEE. The PCR employed 60 Vbeta primers together with 13 Jbeta primers. Sequenced by immunoSEQ multiplex PCR; TCRdb stores in-frame clones only, minus some. Here the sample spans around 99,000 clones, around 77% being singletons. Sequenced input: PBMCs. The chain combines TRBV5-6 with TRBJ2-5, with 7 positions matching TRBD2. This TCR derives from a male donor in good health and CMV-seronegative. The chain's CDR3 is CASSSPPGGGTQYF. The CDR3 DNA is TGTGCCAGCAGCAGCCCGCCGGGGGGTGGGACCCAGTACTTC.